These T cell receptor beta chains were read from a single sample in a study. TCRdb re-analysed the RT-PCR reads in MiXCR, keeping a single row per CDR3 protein. The table includes approximately 720,000 distinct CDR3 sequences, around 14% detected once. Sequencing was carried out using memory CD4+ T cells from blood. Source of these receptors: a female donor in good health, serving as a healthy control. Both conserved end residues are trimmed from each CDR3. Each record gives: clone size, V gene, J gene, CDR3 protein. Size is omitted from some rows. Given values are once, few, many or a class for expanded clones.

>few|TRBV7-3|TRBJ1-3
ASSLLGTGGNTIY
>many|TRBV7-4|TRBJ2-4
ASNGGPWRPKNIQY
>.|TRBV5-1|TRBJ1-1
ASSLTRAEAF
>few|TRBV11-2|TRBJ2-5
ASSLRSGQETQY
>.|TRBV6-5|TRBJ2-4
ASSYSGWKGAKNIQY
>few|TRBV19|TRBJ1-2
ASRTQGDWANYGYT
>.|TRBV6-6|TRBJ2-6
AYRNSGANVLT
>.|TRBV20-1|TRBJ2-7
CAIDSRKRSYEQY
>.|TRBV6-5|TRBJ2-7
ASSYETTGVYEQY
>few|TRBV3-1|TRBJ1-2
ASASAGGLYGYT
>many|TRBV6-5|TRBJ1-2
ASSYGSWGLGYT
>many|TRBV12-3/TRBV12-4|TRBJ2-1
ASSLAGGAREQF
>.|TRBV20-1|TRBJ2-1
SAPSRGAGESGEQF
>.|TRBV5-5|TRBJ2-4
ASSLVGQSIQY
>many|TRBV5-5|TRBJ1-1
ASSFGQGAADTEAF
>.|TRBV15|TRBJ2-2
ATSRDLASSTAGELF
>.|TRBV9|TRBJ2-3
ASSVAGGADTQY
>few|TRBV5-1|TRBJ1-2
ASSLDTSYGYT
>.|TRBV24-1|TRBJ1-1
ATSDSGSPFEAF
>many|TRBV10-3|TRBJ1-1
AISESPNTEAF
>many|TRBV20-1|TRBJ2-5
SASRTSGRTETQY
>.|TRBV2|TRBJ1-6
ASSPRQGAASPLH
>.|TRBV7-3|TRBJ2-1
ASSPGGDYNEQF
>few|TRBV7-2|TRBJ2-4
ASSRQGDIQY
>many|TRBV20-1|TRBJ2-3
SASHRTDTQY
>.|TRBV29-1|TRBJ2-1
SVDPQGSYNEQF
>many|TRBV20-1|TRBJ1-1
SVRGVEAF
>.|TRBV6-6|TRBJ2-3
ASSLEGRGTTDTQY
>many|TRBV4-2|TRBJ2-5
ASSQDYLETQY
>.|TRBV20-1|TRBJ2-5
SAPGQGETQY
>few|TRBV15|TRBJ1-4
ATSNTPLSEKLF
>few|TRBV5-1|TRBJ2-7
ASSPGSGYEQY
>once|TRBV7-2|TRBJ2-1
ASSLAWSSGYNEQF
>.|TRBV11-1|TRBJ2-1
ASSLWRESYNEQF